The TCR beta chain under discussion was sequenced for a study of beta chain features in type 1 diabetes. General study points: The study found fewer insertions and more deletions at VDJ junctions in type 1 diabetes patients. Type 1 diabetes patients showed a moderate but significant shortening of TCRB CDR3s in all four CD4+ subsets.

cDNA synthesis used the whole RNA isolate, giving expressed TCRB sequences. Profiling relied on immunoSEQ multiplex PCR, and the TCRdb table lists in-frame clones only, not all of them. Of approximately 150,000 clones in the sample, more than 10% were seen once. Per germline, CDR1 SGHRS and CDR2 YFSETQ. V was pared by 5 bases and J by 5 bases, with 16 bases between. This CDR3 region has 14 residues. As for this clone: Its antigen is unknown.

The V gene is TRBV5-1, the J gene TRBJ2-5; a possible D gene is TRBD1 (6 bases). What was sequenced was central memory CD4+ T cells from blood. The TCR originated in a man aged 18 to 35 with type 1 diabetes. The CDR3 loop is CASRLQGDSETQYF. As DNA, the CDR3 is TGCGCCAGCAGACTACAGGGAGACTCGGAGACCCAGTACTTC.